This T cell receptor (beta chain) derives from a study of cytomegalovirus exposure and HLA in healthy donors. Study-level points and caveats: Listed as cytomegalovirus-associated were over 150 TCR beta chains. Owing to their indistinguishability, certain V segments, notably TRBV6-2 and TRBV6-3, were excluded. An analysis that came later showed most CMV-associated TCR beta chains appearing HLA-restricted.

Trimming removed 0 bases at V and 4 bases at J, with 9 bases between. This CDR3 has 14 amino acids. The germline gives CDR1 KGHSH, CDR2 LQKENI. Both 60 Vbeta primers and 13 Jbeta primers went into the PCR. Here immunoSEQ multiplex PCR was the method, and the copy in TCRdb shows in-frame clones only, minus some. The table lists about 160,000 clones, less than 80% of them singletons. Only a few counts were recorded for this clone. Antigen: not known. This CDR3 is also generated by other DNA sequences in the sample. The sequencing sample was made of PBMCs. This chain links TRBV18 with TRBJ1-2; the D is unclear. This clonotype was sampled from a middle-aged man in good health and CMV-seronegative. The CDR3 DNA reads as TGTGCCAGCTCACCACCAACAGAGTCCTATGGCTACACCTTC. It encodes CASSPPTESYGYTF.